The 8 T cell receptor beta chains in this list originate from one sample, sequenced in a study of CXCR3-negative and CXCR3-positive naive CD8 T cells. The authors made the TRB cDNA libraries by 5' RACE using UMI labels. TCRdb reprocessed the 5' RACE reads and stores each CDR3 protein as one record, lacking DNA. Here the sample table reports about 90,000 distinct CDR3 sequences. Specimen: naive CXCR3- CD8+ T cells from blood. As for subset: CD45RO-CCR7+CD27+CD95- naive CD8+ T cells lacking CXCR3 (TNR3-). These receptor sequences come from a human donor in good health. Some clones in this sample may be carry-over from other donors' samples.

The chain recombines TRBV29-1 with TRBJ1-1; lacking DNA, the TRBD1 call made by TCRdb goes unchecked. This CDR3 is built from 14 residues. Germline V gives CDR1 SQVTM, CDR2 ANQGSEA. CDR3 region: CSVEDPGEGAPSVF.

The V gene is TRBV20-1, the J gene TRBJ1-6; the D call from TCRdb, TRBD1, cannot be confirmed without DNA. The CDR3 is 14 amino acids. The germline V gene encodes CDR1 DFQATT and CDR2 SNEGSKA (reference sequence). The CDR3 is CSAREAGGSSPLHF.

This sequence joins TRBV29-1 and TRBJ2-2; TCRdb's D call, TRBD1, is unchecked because there is no DNA. The CDR3 length is 15 residues. The germline V gene has CDR1 SQVTM and CDR2 ANQGSEA. CDR3 sequence: CSVEDRTGGTGELFF.

The chain couples TRBV29-1 to TRBJ2-1; with no DNA, the TCRdb D assignment of TRBD2 cannot be verified. CDR1 is SQVTM and CDR2 is ANQGSEA in the germline V gene. This CDR3 spans 11 amino acids. The CDR3 spells CSPGGDNEQFF.

The chain's CDR3 is CASSLGVGSIDGYTF. The chain carries TRBV5-1 and TRBJ1-2. CDR1 SGHRS and CDR2 YFSETQ come from the germline V gene. The CDR3 loop spans 15 amino acids.

The chain uses TRBV7-6 and TRBJ2-5; TCRdb names TRBD1, which stays unverified in the absence of DNA. CDR3 length: 16 amino acids. In germline, CDR1 is SGHVS, CDR2 FNYEAQ. CDR3: CASSLVPQGGQETQYF.

The V gene is TRBV29-1, the J gene TRBJ2-3; TCRdb gives TRBD2 as the D gene, but with no DNA this cannot be confirmed. Germline V gene lookup returns CDR1 SQVTM and CDR2 ANQGSEA. The CDR3 spans 16 residues. The CDR3 protein is CSVTNLAGGFADTQYF.

This chain links TRBV16 with TRBJ1-5. The V gene's germline CDR1 is KGHSY and CDR2 FQNENV. This CDR3 contains 13 residues. The CDR3 here is CATSGPSNQPQHF.